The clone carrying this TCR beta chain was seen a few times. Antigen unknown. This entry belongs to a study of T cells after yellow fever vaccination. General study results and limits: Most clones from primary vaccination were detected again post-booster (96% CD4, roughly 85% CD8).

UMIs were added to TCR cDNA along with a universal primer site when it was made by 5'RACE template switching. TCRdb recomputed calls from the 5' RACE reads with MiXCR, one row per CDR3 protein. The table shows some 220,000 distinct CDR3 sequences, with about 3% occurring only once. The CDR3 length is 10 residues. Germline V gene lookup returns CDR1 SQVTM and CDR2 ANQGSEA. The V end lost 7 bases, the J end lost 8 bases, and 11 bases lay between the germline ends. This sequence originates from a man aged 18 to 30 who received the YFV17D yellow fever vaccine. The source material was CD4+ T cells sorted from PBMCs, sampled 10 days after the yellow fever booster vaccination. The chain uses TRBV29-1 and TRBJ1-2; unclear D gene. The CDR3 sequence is CSAGLRGYTF. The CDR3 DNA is TGCAGCGCCGGGTTACGCGGCTACACCTTC.